This TCR beta chain originates from a study of patients and donors after allogeneic stem cell transplantation. This clonotype was detected ten times or more. At one end, the junction sequence differs from germline, possibly due to a read error. MiXCR, run by TCRdb on the RT-PCR reads, gives a single entry per CDR3 protein. The data contain some 960,000 distinct CDR3 sequences, roughly 18% of them singletons. This sequence originates from a human donor who was either an allogeneic HSCT recipient or a stem cell or donor lymphocyte infusion donor (not recorded which). It is not recorded whose cells these are; they may come from a transplant donor. The sequenced sample was blood, either unsorted or a sorted T cell fraction (not recorded which).

CDR3 DNA: TGTGCCAGCAGCTTAGAGAGCTCCTACAATGAGCAGTTCTTC. This encodes CASSLESSYNEQFF. The chain combines TRBV5-1 with TRBJ2-1; the D is unclear. The CDR3 is 14 residues long. CDR1 is SGHRS, CDR2 YFSETQ, per germline.